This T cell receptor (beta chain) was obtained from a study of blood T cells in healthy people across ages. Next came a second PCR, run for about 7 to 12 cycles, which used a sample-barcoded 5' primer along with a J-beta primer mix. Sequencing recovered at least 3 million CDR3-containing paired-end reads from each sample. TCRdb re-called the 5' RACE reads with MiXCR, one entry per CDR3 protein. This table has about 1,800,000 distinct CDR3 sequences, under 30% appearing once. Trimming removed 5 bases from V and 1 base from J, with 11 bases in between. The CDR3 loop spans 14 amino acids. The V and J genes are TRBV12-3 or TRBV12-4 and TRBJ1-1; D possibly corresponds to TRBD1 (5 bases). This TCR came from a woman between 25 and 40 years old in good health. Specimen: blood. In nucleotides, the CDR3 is TGTGCCAGCAGTCACCGAGGGGAGAACACTGAAGCTTTCTTT. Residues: CASSHRGENTEAFF.